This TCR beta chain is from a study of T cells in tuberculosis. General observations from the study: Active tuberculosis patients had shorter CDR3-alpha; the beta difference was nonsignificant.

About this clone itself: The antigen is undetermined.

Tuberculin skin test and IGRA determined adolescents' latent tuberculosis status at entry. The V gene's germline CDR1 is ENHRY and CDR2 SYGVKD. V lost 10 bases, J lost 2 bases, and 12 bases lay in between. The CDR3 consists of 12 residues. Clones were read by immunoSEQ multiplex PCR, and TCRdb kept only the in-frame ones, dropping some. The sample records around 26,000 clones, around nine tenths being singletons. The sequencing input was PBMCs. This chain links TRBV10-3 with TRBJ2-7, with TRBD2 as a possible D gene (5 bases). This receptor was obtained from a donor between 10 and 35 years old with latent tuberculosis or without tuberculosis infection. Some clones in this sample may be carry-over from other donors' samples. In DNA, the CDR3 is TGTGCCACCCGCGGGCCCCCCTACGAGCAGTACTTC. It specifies CATRGPPYEQYF.